The rows below give T cell receptor beta chains drawn from one sample of a study of T-cell memory formation after mild COVID-19. Each CDR3 protein gets one entry after TCRdb re-called the 5' RACE reads with MiXCR. The data hold approximately 340,000 distinct CDR3 sequences, with about a sixth observed a single time. Source material: PBMCs or a T cell subset sorted from them (not recorded which). These receptors all stem from a man aged 18 to 35 who had mild COVID-19 (a few samples of this study predate the infection). Cell type and time point are not known. CDR3s leave out the opening cysteine and the closing phenylalanine or tryptophan. D genes are given only for firm matches. Clone size is given for some rows only: seen once, a few or many times, or a class if the clone is expanded.

d_call clone_size v_call cdr3_aa
- few TRBV7-2 ASSPRAPPVGYT
TRBD2 few TRBV29-1 SSGGRGTTDTQY
TRBD1 few TRBV12-3/TRBV12-4 ASSLLDRPYGYT
TRBD2 - TRBV5-1 ASSQGLAESTDTQY
TRBD2 - TRBV5-1 ASSLGLASRNEQF
- - TRBV15 ATSLENYGYT
TRBD1 - TRBV9 ASSTLGGNEAF
- few TRBV20-1 SARGENAYQPQH
- few TRBV19 ASSIGDSGDLTDTQY
- - TRBV5-5 ASSLEVVTYNEQF
TRBD1 - TRBV5-6 ASSLGDRVSSPLH
TRBD1 - TRBV5-1 ASSPTPSDRATYGYT
TRBD2 - TRBV2 AIIQRGDEQF
TRBD2 few TRBV5-1 ASSGLLNTGELF
- - TRBV12-3/TRBV12-4 ASSYPGTETQY
TRBD1 few TRBV29-1 SATGQEGPQH
TRBD2 many TRBV10-3 ALESGGALKADTQY
TRBD2 - TRBV7-2 ASSPHSGGVYEQY
- - TRBV7-3 ASSPDGYSDYEQY
TRBD2 - TRBV4-3 ASSQEGLAGVTQY
- few TRBV30 AWSVTGQYNEQF
TRBD2 few TRBV6-5 ASSYSGTSGAFSNEQF
- few TRBV6-5 ASSYADSRGANYGYT
- few TRBV15 ATSRQGGVRPEAF
TRBD2 - TRBV5-1 ASSETSGGSDTQY
- - TRBV5-1 ASHLASYNEQF
- few TRBV6-6 ASSYRAANTGELF
- - TRBV6-5 AIGEGQGHYGYT
TRBD1 - TRBV7-2 ASSWTGAEAF
- - TRBV5-1 ASSLGGLRWPQH
TRBD2 few TRBV20-1 SARDHGGAQTQY
- - TRBV20-1 SAIRNEQF
- - TRBV7-6 ASSSSAGHTDTQY
TRBD2 many TRBV7-3 ASSPRGLTSGAGELF
- - TRBV6-2/TRBV6-3 ASSLWRDPNPYNEQF
TRBD1 - TRBV29-1 SSTGGSGNTIY
TRBD1 - TRBV27 ASRPQGLNTEAF
TRBD1 - TRBV6-5 ASSYWGTGSDYGYT
- many TRBV6-5 ASSYERQTPFQY
- - TRBV6-2/TRBV6-3 ASSYGGLGEQF
TRBD1 - TRBV4-2 ASSRQGEGYGYT
- few TRBV27 ASSFTNNYGYT
- - TRBV20-1 SASNPDGRDTQY
TRBD1 few TRBV7-3 ASSPDRGRGGYT
TRBD2 few TRBV20-1 SASVLAGMDEQY
- - TRBV20-1 SAIQGETQY
TRBD1 - TRBV12-3/TRBV12-4 ASSLTGGWNTEAF
- few TRBV28 ASSIGPSLTNEKLF
- - TRBV20-1 SARGPSDKDTQY
- - TRBV4-1 ASSQVRQVVLF
- few TRBV20-1 SARVRDMNTEAF
- many TRBV7-8 ASSLEPSYGYT
TRBD2 few TRBV11-3 ASSKGLAGGIIEQF
- - TRBV6-2/TRBV6-3 ASSWNEGVEKLF